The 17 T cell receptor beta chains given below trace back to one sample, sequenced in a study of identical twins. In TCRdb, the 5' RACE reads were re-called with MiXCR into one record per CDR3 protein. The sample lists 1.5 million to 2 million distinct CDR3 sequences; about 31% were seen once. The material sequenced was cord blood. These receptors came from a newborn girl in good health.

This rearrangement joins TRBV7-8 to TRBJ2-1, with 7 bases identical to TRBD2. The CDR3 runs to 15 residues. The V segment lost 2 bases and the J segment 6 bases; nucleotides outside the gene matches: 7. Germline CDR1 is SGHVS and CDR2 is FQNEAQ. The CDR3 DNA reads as TGTGCCAGCAGCTTATCGGGGGGAGGGCCCAATGAGCAGTTCTTC. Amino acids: CASSLSGGGPNEQFF.

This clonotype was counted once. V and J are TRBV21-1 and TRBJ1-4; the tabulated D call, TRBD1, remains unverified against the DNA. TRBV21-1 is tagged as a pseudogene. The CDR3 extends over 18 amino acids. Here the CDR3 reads CASSVQGAELTTNEKLFF. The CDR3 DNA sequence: TGTGCCAGCAGCGTACAGGGGGCGGAATTGACAACTAATGAAAAACTGTTTTTT.

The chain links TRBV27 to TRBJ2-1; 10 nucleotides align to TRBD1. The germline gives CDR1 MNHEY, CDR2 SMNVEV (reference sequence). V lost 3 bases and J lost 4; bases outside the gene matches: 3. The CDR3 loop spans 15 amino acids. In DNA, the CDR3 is TGTGCCAGCAGTTTTGACAGGGGGCCTTACAATGAGCAGTTCTTC. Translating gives CASSFDRGPYNEQFF.

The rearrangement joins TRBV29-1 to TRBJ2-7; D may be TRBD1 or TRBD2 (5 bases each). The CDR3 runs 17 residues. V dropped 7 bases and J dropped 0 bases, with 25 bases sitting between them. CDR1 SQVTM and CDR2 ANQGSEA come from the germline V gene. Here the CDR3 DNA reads TGCAGCGCCCTCTTCCCCCTCTCCGGGACGGCCTCCTACGAGCAGTACTTC. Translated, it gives CSALFPLSGTASYEQYF.

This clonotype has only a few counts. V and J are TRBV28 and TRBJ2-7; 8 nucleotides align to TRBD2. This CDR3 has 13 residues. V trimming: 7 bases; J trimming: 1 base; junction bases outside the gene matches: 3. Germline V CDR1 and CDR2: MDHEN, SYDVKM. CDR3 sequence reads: CASNLAGSYEQYF. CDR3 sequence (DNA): TGTGCCAGCAATCTAGCGGGTTCCTACGAGCAGTACTTC.

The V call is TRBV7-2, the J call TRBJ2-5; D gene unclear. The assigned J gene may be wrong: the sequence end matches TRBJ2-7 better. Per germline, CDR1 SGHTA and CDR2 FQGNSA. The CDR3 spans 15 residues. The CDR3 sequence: CASSLVSGESYEQYF. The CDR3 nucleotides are TGTGCCAGCAGCTTAGTCAGTGGAGAGAGCTACGAGCAGTACTTC.

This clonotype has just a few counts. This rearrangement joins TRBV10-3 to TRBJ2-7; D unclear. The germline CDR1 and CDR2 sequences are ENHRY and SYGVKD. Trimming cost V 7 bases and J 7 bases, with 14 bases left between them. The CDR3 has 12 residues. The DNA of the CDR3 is TGTGCCATCACAGGCAGTTACAATGAGCAGTACTTC. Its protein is CAITGSYNEQYF.

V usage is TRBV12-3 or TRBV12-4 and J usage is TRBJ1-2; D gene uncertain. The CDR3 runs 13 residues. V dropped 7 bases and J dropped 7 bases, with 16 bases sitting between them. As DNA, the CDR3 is TGTGCCAGCACCTCGAACCTTGCTTCTGGCTACACCTTC. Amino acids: CASTSNLASGYTF.

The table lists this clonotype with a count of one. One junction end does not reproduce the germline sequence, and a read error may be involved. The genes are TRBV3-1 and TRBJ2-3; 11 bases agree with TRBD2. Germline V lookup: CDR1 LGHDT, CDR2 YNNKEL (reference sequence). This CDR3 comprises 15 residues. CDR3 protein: CASRTSGKGTDTRYF. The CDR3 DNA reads TGTGCCAGCAGGACTAGCGGGAAGGGTACAGATACGCGGTATTTT.

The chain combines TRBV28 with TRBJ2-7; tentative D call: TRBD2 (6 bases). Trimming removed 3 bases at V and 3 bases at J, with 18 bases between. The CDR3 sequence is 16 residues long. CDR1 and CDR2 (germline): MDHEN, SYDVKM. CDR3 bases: TGTGCCAGCAGTTTCCGGGGGAGGCCTGATCACTACGAGCAGTACTTC. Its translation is CASSFRGRPDHYEQYF.

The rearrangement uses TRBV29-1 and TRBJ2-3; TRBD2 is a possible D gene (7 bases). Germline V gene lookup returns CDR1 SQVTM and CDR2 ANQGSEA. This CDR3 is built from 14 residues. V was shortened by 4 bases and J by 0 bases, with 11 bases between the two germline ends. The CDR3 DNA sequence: TGCAGCGTTGTGGGGGGGCCCAGCACAGATACGCAGTATTTT. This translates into CSVVGGPSTDTQYF.

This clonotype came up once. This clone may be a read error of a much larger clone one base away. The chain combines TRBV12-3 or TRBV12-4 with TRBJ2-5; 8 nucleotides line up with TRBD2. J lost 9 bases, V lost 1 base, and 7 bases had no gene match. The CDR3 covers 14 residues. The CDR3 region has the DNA TGTGCCAGCAGTTTAGTGGGACTAGGTGTCCCCCAGTACTTC. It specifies CASSLVGLGVPQYF.

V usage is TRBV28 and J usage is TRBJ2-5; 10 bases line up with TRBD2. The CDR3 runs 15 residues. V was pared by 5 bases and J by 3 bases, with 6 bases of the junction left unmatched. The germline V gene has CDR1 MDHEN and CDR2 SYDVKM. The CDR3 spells CASSDRLAGKETQYF. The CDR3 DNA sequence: TGTGCCAGCAGTGACAGACTAGCGGGCAAAGAGACCCAGTACTTC.

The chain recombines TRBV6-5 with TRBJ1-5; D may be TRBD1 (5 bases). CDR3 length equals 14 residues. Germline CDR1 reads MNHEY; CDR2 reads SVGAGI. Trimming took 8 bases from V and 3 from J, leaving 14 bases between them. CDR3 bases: TGTGCCAGCCAGGGATATCGGGCCAATCAGCCCCAGCATTTT. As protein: CASQGYRANQPQHF.

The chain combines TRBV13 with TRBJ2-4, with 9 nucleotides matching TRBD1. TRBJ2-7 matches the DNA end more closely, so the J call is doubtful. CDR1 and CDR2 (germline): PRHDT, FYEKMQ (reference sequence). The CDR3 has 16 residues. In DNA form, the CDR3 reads TGTGCCAGCAGCTTAGGGCTTCCGGGACAGGGATACGAGCAGTACTTC. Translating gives CASSLGLPGQGYEQYF.

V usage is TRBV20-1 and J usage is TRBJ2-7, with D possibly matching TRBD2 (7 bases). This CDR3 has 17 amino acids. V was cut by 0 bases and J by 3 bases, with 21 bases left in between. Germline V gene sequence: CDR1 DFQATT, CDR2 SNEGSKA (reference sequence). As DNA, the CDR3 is TGCAGTGCTAGAGATTGGTCAACGGCGGGGGCCAACTACGAGCAGTACTTC. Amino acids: CSARDWSTAGANYEQYF.

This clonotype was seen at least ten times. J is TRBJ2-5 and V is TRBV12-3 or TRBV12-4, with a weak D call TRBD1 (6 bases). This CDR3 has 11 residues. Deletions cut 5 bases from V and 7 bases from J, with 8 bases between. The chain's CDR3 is CASSEQGTQYF. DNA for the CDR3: TGTGCCAGCAGTGAACAGGGGACCCAGTACTTC.